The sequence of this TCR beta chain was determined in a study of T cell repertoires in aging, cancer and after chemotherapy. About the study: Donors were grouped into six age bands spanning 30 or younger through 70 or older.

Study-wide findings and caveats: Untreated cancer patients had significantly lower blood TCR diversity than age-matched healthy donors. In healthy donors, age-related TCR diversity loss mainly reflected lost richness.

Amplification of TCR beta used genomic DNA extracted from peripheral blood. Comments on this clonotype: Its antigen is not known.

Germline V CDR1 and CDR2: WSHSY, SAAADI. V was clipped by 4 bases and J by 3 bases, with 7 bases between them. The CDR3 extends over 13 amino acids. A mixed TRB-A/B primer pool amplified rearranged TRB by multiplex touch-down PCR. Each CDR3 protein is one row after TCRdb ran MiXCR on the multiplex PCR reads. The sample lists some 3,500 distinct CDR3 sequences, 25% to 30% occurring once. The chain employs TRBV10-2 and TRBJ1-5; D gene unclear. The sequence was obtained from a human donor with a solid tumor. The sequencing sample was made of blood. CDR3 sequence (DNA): TGCGCCAGCAGTGTCGCGATCAATCAGCCCCAGCATTTT. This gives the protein CASSVAINQPQHF.